This TCR beta chain stems from a study of T cells in Graves' hyperthyroidism and ophthalmopathy. Amplification of TCR beta CDR3 regions used RNA as the template. TCR CDR3 underwent first-round RT-PCR with the HTBI primer set. In TCRdb, the multiplex PCR reads were re-called with MiXCR into one record per CDR3 protein. The sample shows more than 300,000 distinct CDR3 sequences, around 13% of them seen only once. This clonotype was seen repeatedly, ten times or more. The antigen is not known. Study results and limitations: Blood also contained most expanded thyroid clonotypes above 0.001.

The J segment lost 5 bases and the V segment lost 2 bases, leaving 3 bases of the junction unmatched. The CDR3 has 14 residues. Germline V gene sequence: CDR1 SGHRS, CDR2 YFSETQ. The receptor's source is a woman aged 60-75 years with Graves' hyperthyroidism. The J gene is TRBJ2-7, the V gene TRBV5-1, with 11 positions matching TRBD2. The specimen sequenced was blood. In nucleotides, the CDR3 is TGCGCCAGCAGCTTACTAGCGGGAGTTAACGAGCAGTACTTC. Amino acids: CASSLLAGVNEQYF.